This TCR beta chain was retrieved from a study of cytomegalovirus exposure and HLA in healthy donors. Study conclusions and caveats: CMV serostatus was the only immune exposure information that was available. Accurate predictions that matched the HLA-A and HLA-B alleles of most subjects were reportedly made from TCR beta sequences. One variant, a missense change in DCLRE1C, was linked in a later analysis to TCR beta V- and J-gene trimming. A later analysis found that most CMV-associated TCR beta chains appeared HLA-restricted.

Regarding this clone: Its antigen is undetermined.

Trimming pared 4 bases from V and 3 bases from J, leaving 14 bases between. Germline V gene sequence: CDR1 LGHNA, CDR2 YSLEER. This CDR3 region has 15 residues. Primers for the PCR totalled 60 Vbeta and 13 Jbeta. Profiling relied on immunoSEQ multiplex PCR, and the TCRdb table lists in-frame clones only, not all of them. The sample records tens of thousands of clones, over 60% being singletons. Sequenced sample: PBMCs. This chain joins TRBV4-3 and TRBJ2-3, with a tentative D call TRBD1 (5 bases). The TCR comes from a boy between 5 and 17 years old in good health and CMV-seropositive. The CDR3 bases are TGCGCCAGCAGCCGAGGTGTGACAGTGACAGATACGCAGTATTTT. Amino acid sequence: CASSRGVTVTDTQYF.